This T cell receptor beta chain was recovered during a study of CD8 T cells in Susac syndrome. Comments on this clonotype: Its antigen is not known.

This CDR3 is 15 amino acids long. V was pared by 4 bases and J by 0 bases, with 12 bases between. Germline V gene lookup returns CDR1 LGHDT and CDR2 YNNKEL (reference sequence). Roughly 0.45 to 1 ug RNA was reverse transcribed with random hexamers. Across 54 Vbeta and 13 Jbeta, TCR beta CDR3 was amplified with immunoSEQ multiplex PCR. From the immunoSEQ multiplex PCR reads, TCRdb called clonotypes with MiXCR, one entry per CDR3 protein. The table lists under 200,000 distinct CDR3 sequences, about 95% of them singletons. General observations from the study: The TCR sequencing and HLA analysis in the study involved a relatively small number of individuals, as the study acknowledged.

CD8+ and CD4+ T cells from blood underwent TCR beta sequencing, which was carried out in a high-throughput format. This receptor was obtained from a human donor in good health. The specimen was CD4+ T cells from PBMCs. The genes are TRBV3-1 and TRBJ1-1; no clear D. The CDR3 loop reads CASSPYDKLNTEAFF. The CDR3 DNA reads TGTGCCAGCAGCCCCTACGACAAGCTGAACACTGAAGCTTTCTTT. Together with reference TRBV3-1 and TRBJ1-1, the CDR3 gives the full variable domain: DTAVSQTPKYLVTQMGNDKSIKCEQNLGHDTMYWYKQDSKKFLKIMFSYNNKELIINETVPNRFSPKSPDKAHLNLHINSLELGDSAVYFCASSPYDKLNTEAFFGQGTRLTVV.